One and the same sample provided the 26 T cell receptor beta chains below, sequenced in a study of radiotherapy plus CTLA-4 blockade in lung cancer. Repertoires were generated with immunoSEQ multiplex PCR, while TCRdb's copy carries only in-frame clones and drops some. In the table there are tens of thousands of clones, around 72% of which are singletons. This material consisted of peripheral blood, taken from a patient treated with radiotherapy plus ipilimumab. Receptors originate from a human donor with non-small cell lung cancer that progressed on radiotherapy plus ipilimumab.

The J gene is TRBJ1-1, the V gene TRBV10-3; D unresolved. This CDR3 has 14 residues. V lost 2 bases, J lost 1 base, and 8 bases lay in between. From germline, CDR1 is ENHRY and CDR2 SYGVKD. CDR3 nucleotides: TGTGCCATCAGTGAGGCTTCTTCGAACACTGAAGCTTTCTTT. Translated, it gives CAISEASSNTEAFF.

The CDR3 loop is CASSLGASYNEQFF. The CDR3 nucleotides are TGTGCCAGCAGTTTAGGGGCCTCCTACAATGAGCAGTTCTTC. The genes are TRBV6-6 and TRBJ2-1; a weak D match, TRBD1 (5 bases). The CDR3 covers 14 residues. V was pared by 4 bases and J by 0 bases, with 7 bases between. Germline-derived CDR1 and CDR2 are MNHNY and SVGAGI (reference sequence).

The CDR3 reads CASSGLAGSYEQYF. The CDR3 DNA reads as TGTGCCAGCAGTGGACTAGCGGGGTCCTACGAGCAGTACTTC. V gene TRBV6-1 combines with J gene TRBJ2-7, with 11 bases aligning to TRBD2. V shed 4 bases, J shed 1 base, and the junction held 0 bases outside the gene matches. The CDR3 has 14 amino acids. Looked up from germline, CDR1 is MNHNS and CDR2 is SASEGT.

This clone came up once. V is TRBV6-5 and J is TRBJ1-1; D is unclear. The germline V gene has CDR1 MNHEY and CDR2 SVGAGI. The CDR3 is 14 amino acids. Trimming shortened V by 4 bases and J by 6 bases, and 15 bases separated the two germline ends. The CDR3 DNA sequence: TGTGCCAGCAGTTTCGGCGGAAGGGTCGCTGAAGCTTTCTTT. Translation gives CASSFGGRVAEAFF.

The V call is TRBV10-3, the J call TRBJ2-7, with 7 bases that match TRBD2. J lost 5 bases, V lost 5 bases, and 3 bases had no gene match. Germline V gene data show CDR1 as ENHRY and CDR2 as SYGVKD. CDR3 length equals 12 residues. CDR3 protein: CAISRGRDEQYF. CDR3 nucleotides: TGTGCCATCAGTCGGGGGAGGGACGAGCAGTACTTC.

The chain recombines TRBV7-2 with TRBJ2-5, with 7 bases identical to TRBD2. This CDR3 is built from 18 residues. V dropped 4 bases and J dropped 5; count of bases not matched to a gene: 19. Germline V lookup: CDR1 SGHTA, CDR2 FQGNSA. CDR3 residues: CASSSHWGGRVERETQYF. DNA for the CDR3: TGTGCCAGCAGCTCGCACTGGGGGGGGAGGGTGGAGCGGGAGACCCAGTACTTC.

The chain uses TRBV4-2 and TRBJ2-7; D may be TRBD2 (6 bases). Germline V gene data show CDR1 as LGHNA and CDR2 as YNFKEQ. This CDR3 comprises 13 residues. V was trimmed by 3 bases and J by 7 bases, leaving 13 bases between them. The CDR3 region is CASSQGTGVEQYF. The CDR3 bases are TGTGCCAGCAGCCAGGGGACGGGGGTGGAGCAGTACTTC.

By frequency in the sample, this clone is medium-sized. The chain joins TRBV6-5 to TRBJ2-1; D is uncertain. Germline loops: CDR1 MNHEY, CDR2 SVGAGI. There are 14 residues in the CDR3. V lost 5 bases, J lost 2 bases, and 10 bases lay in between. The CDR3 DNA follows: TGTGCCAGCAGTCCAAAGGGCCCCTACAATGAGCAGTTCTTC. Amino acids: CASSPKGPYNEQFF.

V and J are TRBV5-4 and TRBJ1-1; 8 positions match TRBD1. The CDR3 has 15 amino acids. Germline trimming cut 3 bases from V and 1 base from J; bases unmatched to any gene: 5. The germline V gene has CDR1 SGHNT and CDR2 YYREEE (reference sequence). The CDR3 loop is CASSSLDRGNTEAFF. The CDR3 nucleotides read TGTGCCAGCAGCTCTCTAGACAGGGGGAACACTGAAGCTTTCTTT.

The rearrangement joins TRBV29-1 to TRBJ1-1; D might be TRBD1 (6 bases). CDR1 and CDR2 from the germline V gene are SQVTM and ANQGSEA. V dropped 5 bases and J dropped 10 bases, with 17 bases sitting between them. This CDR3 spans 12 amino acids. The CDR3 DNA reads TGCAGCGTTTGGACAGACAGGACGGCAGCTTTCTTT. As protein: CSVWTDRTAAFF.

CDR3 coding DNA: TGTGCCGCCGCAGCTTGGGGAGATACGCAGTATTTT. Encoded protein: CAAAAWGDTQYF. This chain uses TRBV30 with TRBJ2-3; D uncertain. The CDR3 contains 12 residues. Germline V gene data show CDR1 as GTSNPN and CDR2 as SVGIG (reference sequence). V was cut by 8 bases and J by 5 bases, with 14 bases left in between.

The genes are TRBV15 and TRBJ2-5; a possible D gene is TRBD1 (5 bases). Germline values: CDR1 LNHNV, CDR2 YYDKDF (reference sequence). V lost 0 bases, J lost 5 bases, and 10 bases lay in between. The CDR3 runs 14 residues. The CDR3 sequence: CATSRDRQMETQYF. CDR3 sequence (DNA): TGTGCCACCAGCAGAGATCGACAGATGGAGACCCAGTACTTC.

The chain is built from TRBV7-3 and TRBJ1-4; TRBD1 is a possible D gene (5 bases). This CDR3 has 15 amino acids. Germline loops: CDR1 SGHTA, CDR2 FQGTGA. V shed 4 bases and J shed 7 bases, with 16 bases lying between them. CDR3 nucleotides: TGTGCCAGCAGCTCCCTCAGGGTTGGACGTGAAAAACTGTTTTTT. It is translated as CASSSLRVGREKLFF. The complete variable domain, with remaining parts taken from reference TRBV7-3 and TRBJ1-4, reads GAGVSQTPSNKVTEKGKYVELRCDPISGHTALYWYRQSLGQGPEFLIYFQGTGAADDSGLPNDRFFAVRPEGSVSTLKIQRTERGDSAVYLCASSSLRVGREKLFFGSGTQLSVL.

This rearrangement joins TRBV28 to TRBJ1-2; D perhaps matches TRBD1 (5 bases). Trimming left V 2 bases short and J 4 bases short, with 14 bases between. Per germline, CDR1 MDHEN and CDR2 SYDVKM. CDR3 length equals 15 residues. CDR3 region: CASSLPFPDIYGYTF. CDR3 in DNA: TGTGCCAGCAGTTTACCCTTTCCGGACATCTATGGCTACACCTTC.

This chain links TRBV2 with TRBJ2-2; weak D call: TRBD2 (6 bases). Trimming pared 3 bases from V and 5 bases from J, leaving 13 bases between. The CDR3 has 15 amino acids. Germline V gene sequence: CDR1 SNHLY, CDR2 FYNNEI. CDR3 nucleotide sequence: TGTGCCAGCAGTGAGCAGGGCGCGGGGACCGGGGAGCTGTTTTTT. This encodes CASSEQGAGTGELFF.

This clone was recorded at least ten times. The chain recombines TRBV4-2 with TRBJ2-5; TRBD1 agrees at 8 bases. This CDR3 is built from 15 residues. V was pared by 4 bases and J by 4 bases, with 8 bases of the junction left unmatched. CDR1 and CDR2 from the germline V gene are LGHNA and YNFKEQ. The CDR3: CASSLTTGELETQYF. CDR3 coding DNA: TGTGCCAGCAGCCTAACGACAGGGGAGTTAGAGACCCAGTACTTC.

Only a few counts were recorded for this clone. V and J are TRBV11-2 and TRBJ2-7; D uncertain. The length of the CDR3 is 15 residues. With 4 bases removed from V and 0 bases from J, the gap between germline ends came to 13 bases. The germline V gene encodes CDR1 SGHAT and CDR2 FQNNGV. CDR3 sequence (DNA): TGTGCCAGCAGCTCCCCAGCCGCGTACTCCTACGAGCAGTACTTC. Translating it yields CASSSPAAYSYEQYF. The full variable domain, in which reference TRBV11-2 and TRBJ2-7 provide the parts outside the CDR3, is EAGVAQSPRYKIIEKRQSVAFWCNPISGHATLYWYQQILGQGPKLLIQFQNNGVVDDSQLPKDRFSAERLKGVDSTLKIQPAKLEDSAVYLCASSSPAAYSYEQYFGPGTRLTVT.

The chain is built from TRBV2 and TRBJ2-2; D possibly corresponds to TRBD2 (6 bases). V lost 8 bases to trimming and J lost 5 bases, with 21 bases between them. Germline CDR1 and CDR2: SNHLY and FYNNEI. The length of the CDR3 is 16 residues. The CDR3 DNA is TGTGCCAGCGGATGGGACTCCCCCATTTATACCGGGGAGCTGTTTTTT. Translating gives CASGWDSPIYTGELFF. Based on the CDR3 plus reference TRBV2 and TRBJ2-2, the full variable domain is EPEVTQTPSHQVTQMGQEVILRCVPISNHLYFYWYRQILGQKVEFLVSFYNNEISEKSEIFDDQFSVERPDGSNFTLKIRSTKLEDSAMYFCASGWDSPIYTGELFFGEGSRLTVL.

A single count supports this clone. CDR3 residues: CASSPLHPTGSQYF. CDR3 sequence (DNA): TGTGCCAGCAGCCCCCTCCACCCAACCGGCTCCCAGTACTTC. V gene TRBV7-8 combines with J gene TRBJ2-5; D call uncertain. Germline V gives CDR1 SGHVS, CDR2 FQNEAQ. This CDR3 is built from 14 residues. Trimming left V 5 bases short and J 9 bases short, with 19 bases between.

On this clone: This CDR3 is also generated by other DNA sequences in the sample. The chain recombines TRBV2 with TRBJ1-6, with 7 bases identical to TRBD1. The CDR3 extends over 15 amino acids. Germline CDR1 SNHLY, CDR2 FYNNEI. Unmatched junction bases numbered 6, after V lost 3 bases and J lost 7 bases. CDR3 in DNA: TGTGCCAGCAGTGAGAGGGGGCAGGGGAATTCACCCCTCCACTTT. Its protein is CASSERGQGNSPLHF.

The chain joins TRBV11-2 to TRBJ2-3, with no clear D. CDR1 SGHAT and CDR2 FQNNGV come from the germline V gene. Trimming took off 2 bases at V and 1 base at J, with 10 bases between the two ends. The CDR3 extends over 15 amino acids. For the CDR3, the DNA is TGTGCCAGCAGCTTATTACTATCGGGCACAGATACGCAGTATTTT. The encoded protein is CASSLLLSGTDTQYF.

The rearrangement links TRBV28 to TRBJ1-6; no clear D gene. V shed 2 bases and J shed 6 bases, with 5 bases lying between them. The CDR3 is made up of 13 amino acids. Germline V gene sequence: CDR1 MDHEN, CDR2 SYDVKM. The CDR3 reads CASSLRRNSPLHF. The DNA of the CDR3 is TGTGCCAGCAGTTTACGCCGTAATTCACCCCTCCACTTT.

This clone was detected once. The V gene is TRBV27, the J gene TRBJ1-2; 9 nucleotides line up with TRBD1. Trimming removed 9 bases from V and 6 bases from J; junction bases left unmatched: 14. The CDR3 sequence is 15 residues long. In germline, CDR1 is MNHEY, CDR2 SMNVEV (reference sequence). CDR3 sequence (DNA): TGTGCCAGTCTGGCCGCGGGACAGGGTACCAATGGCTACACCTTC. It specifies CASLAAGQGTNGYTF.

The chain employs TRBV27 and TRBJ2-3, with 7 bases matching TRBD2. This CDR3 has 15 amino acids. V trimming: 2 bases; J trimming: 1 base; junction bases outside the gene matches: 3. Germline V gene sequence: CDR1 MNHEY, CDR2 SMNVEV (reference sequence). The CDR3 reads CASSLKGGGTDTQYF. The CDR3, as DNA: TGTGCCAGCAGTTTAAAGGGAGGGGGCACAGATACGCAGTATTTT.

The count of this clone is one. The chain employs TRBV19 and TRBJ1-4, with 9 bases identical to TRBD1. Germline CDR1 reads LNHDA; CDR2 reads SQIVND (reference sequence). The CDR3 is 15 residues long. The junction had 4 bases not matched to a gene; V was cut back by 6 bases and J by 2 bases. The CDR3 is CASRPTGGTNEKLFF. The CDR3 nucleotides read TGTGCCAGTAGACCAACAGGGGGCACTAATGAAAAACTGTTTTTT.

This chain joins TRBV6-5 and TRBJ2-1, with 12 bases identical to TRBD1. CDR3 length: 13 residues. CDR1 is MNHEY, CDR2 SVGAGI, per germline. J lost 14 bases, V lost 6 bases, and 8 bases had no gene match. The CDR3 spells CASSPGTGGREFF. The CDR3 nucleotides read TGTGCCAGCAGCCCCGGGACAGGGGGCAGGGAGTTCTTC.